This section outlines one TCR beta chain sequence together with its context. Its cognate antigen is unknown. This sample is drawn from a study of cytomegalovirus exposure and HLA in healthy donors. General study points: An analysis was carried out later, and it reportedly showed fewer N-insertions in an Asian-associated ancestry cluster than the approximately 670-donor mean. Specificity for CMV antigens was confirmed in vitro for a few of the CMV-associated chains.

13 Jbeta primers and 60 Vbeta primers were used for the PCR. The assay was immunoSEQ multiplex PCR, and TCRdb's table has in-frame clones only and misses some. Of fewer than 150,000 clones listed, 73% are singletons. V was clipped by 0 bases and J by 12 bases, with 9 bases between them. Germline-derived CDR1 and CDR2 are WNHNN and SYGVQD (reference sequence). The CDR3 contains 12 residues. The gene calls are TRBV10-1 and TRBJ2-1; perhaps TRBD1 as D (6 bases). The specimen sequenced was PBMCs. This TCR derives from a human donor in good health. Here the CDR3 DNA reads TGCGCCAGCAGTGAGTCGAGGGGGAGGCAGTTCTTC. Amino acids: CASSESRGRQFF.